Each of the 17 T cell receptor beta chains below was sequenced from the same sample in a study of T-cell memory formation after mild COVID-19. TCRdb re-analysed the 5' RACE reads in MiXCR, keeping a single row per CDR3 protein. The sample gives about 340,000 distinct CDR3 sequences, under 15% of which show up once; about 21% is in the top ten. Material: PBMCs or a T cell subset sorted from them (not recorded which). These receptors came from a man younger than 35 who had mild COVID-19 (a few samples of this study predate the infection). Cell type and time point are not known.

This clonotype was counted a few times. The chain combines TRBV5-1 with TRBJ2-4; TRBD1 is a possible D gene (6 bases). The V gene's germline CDR1 is SGHRS and CDR2 YFSETQ. This CDR3 spans 16 amino acids. Trimming removed 3 bases at V and 1 base at J, with 14 bases between. The CDR3 spells CASSSEQGGAKNIQYF. The CDR3 nucleotides are TGCGCCAGCAGCTCTGAACAGGGTGGGGCCAAAAACATTCAGTACTTC.

The table lists this clonotype with a few counts. This rearrangement joins TRBV2 to TRBJ2-3; 7 nucleotides line up with TRBD1. CDR1 is SNHLY, CDR2 FYNNEI, per germline. CDR3 length: 13 amino acids. Losses at the gene ends were 4 bases for V and 6 bases for J; bases not matched to a gene: 4. The CDR3 DNA sequence: TGTGCCAGCAGTGTTCCACAGGGGGATACGCAGTATTTT. Its protein is CASSVPQGDTQYF.

This clonotype was counted only a few times. The V call is TRBV20-1, the J call TRBJ1-5; 8 bases are shared with TRBD1. The germline V gene encodes CDR1 DFQATT and CDR2 SNEGSKA (reference sequence). The CDR3 is made up of 13 amino acids. The junction had 6 bases not matched to a gene; V was cut back by 4 bases and J by 7 bases. Here the CDR3 reads CSATPGTGQPQHF. In nucleotides, the CDR3 is TGCAGTGCTACCCCCGGGACAGGCCAGCCCCAGCATTTT.

There are many counts of this clonotype. The J gene is TRBJ1-1, the V gene TRBV20-1; D is perhaps TRBD1 (6 bases). The V end lost 5 bases, the J end lost 1 base, and 11 bases lay between the germline ends. The CDR3 totals 13 residues. The germline V gene has CDR1 DFQATT and CDR2 SNEGSKA (reference sequence). The CDR3 reads CSAPGQANTEAFF. The CDR3 nucleotides read TGCAGTGCTCCGGGACAAGCGAACACTGAAGCTTTCTTT.

This clonotype was found a few times. The chain links TRBV29-1 to TRBJ2-5; 10 nucleotides align to TRBD2. The V segment lost 4 bases and the J segment 5 bases; nucleotides outside the gene matches: 7. There are 14 residues in the CDR3. Germline CDR1 and CDR2: SQVTM and ANQGSEA. The CDR3 DNA is TGCAGCGTTGTGGAGCGGGGGGGGCTGGAGACCCAGTACTTC. This translates into CSVVERGGLETQYF. The entire variable domain, with the rest obtained from reference TRBV29-1 and TRBJ2-5, is as follows: SAVISQKPSRDICQRGTSLTIQCQVDSQVTMMFWYRQQPGQSLTLIATANQGSEATYESGFVIDKFPISRPNLTFSTLTVSNMSPEDSSIYLCSVVERGGLETQYFGPGTRLLVL.

The chain recombines TRBV20-1 with TRBJ1-3; unclear D gene. Germline values: CDR1 DFQATT, CDR2 SNEGSKA (reference sequence). V lost 4 bases and J 0 bases, leaving 7 bases between the germline ends. This CDR3 comprises 13 residues. The CDR3 nucleotides are TGCAGTGCTACCGCCGGCTCTGGAAACACCATATATTTT. This gives the protein CSATAGSGNTIYF.

This clonotype was seen at least ten times. This chain connects TRBV7-8 to TRBJ1-1; 7 nucleotides match TRBD1. V trimming: 1 base; J trimming: 1 base; junction bases outside the gene matches: 0. The CDR3 loop spans 14 amino acids. From germline, CDR1 is SGHVS and CDR2 FQNEAQ. CDR3 nucleotides: TGTGCCAGCAGCTTAGGGGACAGGAACACTGAAGCTTTCTTT. Its translation: CASSLGDRNTEAFF.

This clonotype was recorded a few times. The V and J genes are TRBV7-2 and TRBJ2-2; D ambiguous. V was pared by 1 base and J by 1 base, with 13 bases between. The germline CDR1 and CDR2 sequences are SGHTA and FQGNSA. This CDR3 contains 17 residues. CDR3 residues: CASSLGGGRQNTGELFF. The CDR3 DNA follows: TGTGCCAGCAGCTTAGGAGGTGGCAGACAGAACACCGGGGAGCTGTTTTTT.

In its sample, this clonotype was seen many times. The J gene is TRBJ1-4, the V gene TRBV4-3; D possibly corresponds to TRBD1 (5 bases). CDR1 and CDR2 (germline): LGHNA, YSLEER. The CDR3 extends over 15 amino acids. V lost 4 bases and J lost 0, with 9 bases in between. This CDR3 is CASSPLRATNEKLFF. In DNA, the CDR3 is TGCGCCAGCAGCCCCCTCAGGGCAACTAATGAAAAACTGTTTTTT.

This clonotype was seen repeatedly, ten times or more. The CDR3 sequence is CASSPLEGPVAIADTQYF. The CDR3 region has the DNA TGTGCCAGCAGTCCTCTCGAGGGGCCTGTGGCGATCGCAGATACGCAGTATTTT. The V gene is TRBV6-2 or TRBV6-3, the J gene TRBJ2-3; D is possibly TRBD1 or TRBD2 (5 bases each). CDR3 length equals 18 residues. Germline V gives CDR1 MNHEY, CDR2 SVGEGT. V lost 5 bases and J 4 bases, leaving 25 bases between the germline ends.

The chain uses TRBV29-1 and TRBJ2-5; D possibly corresponds to TRBD1 (6 bases). Germline CDR1 is SQVTM and CDR2 is ANQGSEA. V lost 3 bases and J lost 4, with 18 bases in between. The CDR3 consists of 15 residues. CDR3 nucleotide sequence: TGCAGCGTTGAGAAACAGGGCTTGGCGGGAGAGACCCAGTACTTC. This encodes CSVEKQGLAGETQYF.

This clonotype appeared a few times. The chain recombines TRBV19 with TRBJ2-7; TRBD2 agrees at 9 bases. The germline V gene encodes CDR1 LNHDA and CDR2 SQIVND (reference sequence). Germline trimming cut 5 bases from V and 2 bases from J; bases unmatched to any gene: 7. CDR3 size: 15 residues. The CDR3 is CASSSGLAGTYEQYF. DNA of the CDR3: TGTGCCAGTAGTTCCGGGCTAGCGGGGACCTACGAGCAGTACTTC.

This chain uses TRBV7-9 with TRBJ1-3; D is ambiguous. This CDR3 is 14 amino acids long. Germline lookup yields CDR1 SEHNR and CDR2 FQNEAQ (reference sequence). V lost 2 bases and J 0 bases, leaving 5 bases between the germline ends. The CDR3, as DNA: TGTGCCAGCAGCTTAACTTTCTCTGGAAACACCATATATTTT. Translation gives CASSLTFSGNTIYF. Based on the CDR3 plus reference TRBV7-9 and TRBJ1-3, the full variable domain is DTGVSQNPRHKITKRGQNVTFRCDPISEHNRLYWYRQTLGQGPEFLTYFQNEAQLEKSRLLSDRFSAERPKGSFSTLEIQRTEQGDSAMYLCASSLTFSGNTIYFGEGSWLTVV.

The chain has TRBV10-1 and TRBJ2-1, with TRBD2 as a possible D gene (6 bases). CDR3 length: 14 residues. Germline V lookup: CDR1 WNHNN, CDR2 SYGVQD (reference sequence). V gave up 2 bases and J gave up 6 bases, with 11 bases separating them. CDR3 sequence reads: CASSEMGSGNEQFF. CDR3 sequence (DNA): TGCGCCAGCAGTGAGATGGGTAGCGGCAATGAGCAGTTCTTC.

This clonotype appeared a few times. This rearrangement joins TRBV5-6 to TRBJ1-2; D not resolved. The CDR3 extends over 13 amino acids. Trimming removed 2 bases from V and 5 bases from J, with 10 bases in between. Germline CDR1 reads SGHDT; CDR2 reads YYEEEE. The CDR3 loop reads CASSFGRRYGYTF. CDR3 sequence (DNA): TGTGCCAGCAGCTTCGGACGGAGATATGGCTACACCTTC. Supplemented by reference TRBV5-6 and TRBJ1-2, the full variable domain reads DAGVTQSPTHLIKTRGQQVTLRCSPKSGHDTVSWYQQALGQGPQFIFQYYEEEERQRGNFPDRFSGHQFPNYSSELNVNALLLGDSALYLCASSFGRRYGYTFGSGTRLTVV.

This clonotype was seen a handful of times. The V gene is TRBV12-3 or TRBV12-4, the J gene TRBJ2-1; TRBD2 is a possible D gene (5 bases). The CDR3 length is 13 residues. Trimming cost V 7 bases and J 5 bases, with 12 bases left between them. CDR3 sequence reads: CASTLDWNNEQFF. The CDR3 DNA reads as TGTGCCAGCACCCTGGACTGGAACAATGAGCAGTTCTTC.

The chain has TRBV12-3 or TRBV12-4 and TRBJ1-2; 7 bases match TRBD1. The CDR3 has 14 amino acids. With V trimmed by 3 bases and J by 4 bases, 5 bases remained unmatched. The CDR3 here is CASSFEGQFYGYTF. The DNA of the CDR3 is TGTGCCAGCAGTTTCGAGGGACAGTTCTATGGCTACACCTTC.